This T cell receptor (beta chain) was sequenced in a study of blood T cell repertoires in COVID-19. Study-level information: COVID-19 samples collected from the United States, Italy and Spain covered acute and convalescent phases. From T cells, B-cell-depleted T cells, or PBMCs came the material, which was cDNA or gDNA.

The germline V gene encodes CDR1 SGHTA and CDR2 FQGNSA. The ends were cut back, 4 bases at V and 2 bases at J, with 15 bases in the middle. The CDR3 sequence is 15 residues long. Original processing methods: Estimation of nucleated cell counts relied on the amplification of reference gene primers. The protocol was immunoSEQ multiplex PCR, while the TCRdb copy is restricted to in-frame clones and leaves out a portion. V and J calls and clone size are given by that table; D and trimming were obtained from the DNA. The sample includes about 250,000 clones, 86% of them seen just once. This chain uses TRBV7-2 with TRBJ2-7; maybe TRBD1 (6 bases). The clonotype originates from a woman in her sixties or seventies who had recovered from COVID-19. What was sequenced was peripheral blood. Here the CDR3 reads CASSSPGAATYEQYF. In DNA form, the CDR3 reads TGTGCCAGCAGCTCCCCAGGGGCAGCCACCTACGAGCAGTACTTC. Full variable domain (rest looked up from reference TRBV7-2 and TRBJ2-7): GAGVSQSPSNKVTEKGKDVELRCDPISGHTALYWYRQSLGQGLEFLIYFQGNSAPDKSGLPSDRFSAERTGGSVSTLTIQRTQQEDSAVYLCASSSPGAATYEQYFGPGTRLTVT.